The rows below give T cell receptor beta chains drawn from one sample of a study of monozygotic twins with inflammatory bowel disease. TCRdb reprocessed the 5' RACE reads and reports one entry per CDR3 protein, with no DNA. The sample has some 330,000 distinct CDR3 sequences. The sample consisted of blood. The receptors were sampled from a human donor with ulcerative colitis or Crohn's disease, or a healthy co-twin of an affected twin (not recorded which). Both conserved end residues are part of each CDR3.

v_gene: TRBV4-2; j_gene: TRBJ2-7; CDR3aa: CASIQDRGNGRPPYF
v_gene: TRBV7-2; j_gene: TRBJ2-4; CDR3aa: CASSAGLAGQNIQYF
v_gene: TRBV7-8; j_gene: TRBJ1-2; CDR3aa: CASSFTGTYGYTF
v_gene: TRBV3-1; j_gene: TRBJ2-7; CDR3aa: CASSQLFAGGGYYEQYF
v_gene: TRBV7-2; j_gene: TRBJ2-2; CDR3aa: CASSKGQGADTGELFF
v_gene: TRBV7-2; j_gene: TRBJ2-1; CDR3aa: CASSWGQGGYGEQFF
v_gene: TRBV28; j_gene: TRBJ2-7; CDR3aa: CASSMGTGVYEQYF
v_gene: TRBV7-8; j_gene: TRBJ1-5; CDR3aa: CASSRKSKSTTGENQPQHF
v_gene: TRBV7-2; j_gene: TRBJ1-4; CDR3aa: CASSFGRAEKLFF
v_gene: TRBV12-3/TRBV12-4; j_gene: TRBJ2-7; CDR3aa: CASRKRGQGMEYEQYF
v_gene: TRBV13; j_gene: TRBJ2-3; CDR3aa: CASSSRLLAGLADTQYF
v_gene: TRBV28; j_gene: TRBJ2-7; CDR3aa: CASSLLAVTYEQYF
v_gene: TRBV7-2; j_gene: TRBJ1-5; CDR3aa: CASSSLSLRQINQPQHF
v_gene: TRBV7-8; j_gene: TRBJ2-3; CDR3aa: CASSLAETTTDTQYF
v_gene: TRBV6-5; j_gene: TRBJ1-4; CDR3aa: CASRLGQATNEKLFF
v_gene: TRBV12-3/TRBV12-4; j_gene: TRBJ2-1; CDR3aa: CASSLARLAGRREQFF
v_gene: TRBV20-1; j_gene: TRBJ2-1; CDR3aa: CSARDPGGPGNEQFF
v_gene: TRBV5-1; j_gene: TRBJ1-2; CDR3aa: CAIKTGENYGYTF
v_gene: TRBV5-1; j_gene: TRBJ2-1; CDR3aa: CASRGAGTFNEQFF
v_gene: TRBV5-1; j_gene: TRBJ2-7; CDR3aa: CASSWNAGSTSYEQYF
v_gene: TRBV20-1; j_gene: TRBJ1-4; CDR3aa: CSAKGGTSFGKLFF
v_gene: TRBV5-5; j_gene: TRBJ1-2; CDR3aa: CASSLAYRTGFVSYGYTF
v_gene: TRBV7-3; j_gene: TRBJ2-4; CDR3aa: CASSQGADSVAKNIQYF
v_gene: TRBV27; j_gene: TRBJ2-7; CDR3aa: CASSFSVGAYEQYF
v_gene: TRBV4-3; j_gene: TRBJ2-2; CDR3aa: CASSQDWVSTGELFF
v_gene: TRBV4-3; j_gene: TRBJ2-7; CDR3aa: CASSQEAGARFEQYF
v_gene: TRBV20-1; j_gene: TRBJ2-3; CDR3aa: CSARWADTQYF
v_gene: TRBV5-1; j_gene: TRBJ2-6; CDR3aa: CASRGGANSGANVLTF
v_gene: TRBV29-1; j_gene: TRBJ2-3; CDR3aa: CSVASHEQEGRADTQYF
v_gene: TRBV12-3/TRBV12-4; j_gene: TRBJ1-5; CDR3aa: CASSSGGYNQPQHF
v_gene: TRBV4-3; j_gene: TRBJ2-7; CDR3aa: CASSHDGYGATTYEQYF
v_gene: TRBV2; j_gene: TRBJ2-1; CDR3aa: CASSEPGLISYNEQFF
v_gene: TRBV30; j_gene: TRBJ2-7; CDR3aa: CAWSRRQGVNEQYF
v_gene: TRBV6-2/TRBV6-3; j_gene: TRBJ2-7; CDR3aa: CASSNRQKSYEQYF
v_gene: TRBV28; j_gene: TRBJ2-5; CDR3aa: CASSLSRGHSTAQYF
v_gene: TRBV5-1; j_gene: TRBJ1-5; CDR3aa: CASSLTGGHQPQHF
v_gene: TRBV12-3/TRBV12-4; j_gene: TRBJ1-1; CDR3aa: CASSWTGGGLVTEAFF
v_gene: TRBV5-1; j_gene: TRBJ2-2; CDR3aa: CASSPNPGRDTGELFF
v_gene: TRBV5-4; j_gene: TRBJ2-1; CDR3aa: CASNAGAPGDNEQFF
v_gene: TRBV7-9; j_gene: TRBJ2-7; CDR3aa: CASSFPQTYEQYF
v_gene: TRBV6-5; j_gene: TRBJ2-1; CDR3aa: CASYRAGGNEQFF
v_gene: TRBV5-4; j_gene: TRBJ2-5; CDR3aa: CASSFPGRETQYF
v_gene: TRBV20-1; j_gene: TRBJ1-5; CDR3aa: CSAPDPLGNQPQHF
v_gene: TRBV12-3/TRBV12-4; j_gene: TRBJ1-6; CDR3aa: CASSAGLGRGSPLHF
v_gene: TRBV19; j_gene: TRBJ1-5; CDR3aa: CANDIYRGQPQHF
v_gene: TRBV5-1; j_gene: TRBJ1-2; CDR3aa: CASSRPGAIIDGYTF
v_gene: TRBV9; j_gene: TRBJ2-7; CDR3aa: CASSVTPAGNEQYF